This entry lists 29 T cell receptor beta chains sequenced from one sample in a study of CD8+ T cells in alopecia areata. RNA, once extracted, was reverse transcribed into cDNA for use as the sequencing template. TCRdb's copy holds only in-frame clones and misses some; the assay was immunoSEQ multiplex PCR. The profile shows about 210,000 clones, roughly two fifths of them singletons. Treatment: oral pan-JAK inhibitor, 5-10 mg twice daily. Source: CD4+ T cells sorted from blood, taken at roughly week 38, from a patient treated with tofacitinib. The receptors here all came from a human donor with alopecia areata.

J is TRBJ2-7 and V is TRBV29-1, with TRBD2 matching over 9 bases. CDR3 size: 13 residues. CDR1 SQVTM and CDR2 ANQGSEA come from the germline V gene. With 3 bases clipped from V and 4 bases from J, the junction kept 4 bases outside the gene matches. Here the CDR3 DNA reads TGCAGCGTTGAGGTAGCGGGAGTTTACGAGCAGTACTTC. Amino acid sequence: CSVEVAGVYEQYF.

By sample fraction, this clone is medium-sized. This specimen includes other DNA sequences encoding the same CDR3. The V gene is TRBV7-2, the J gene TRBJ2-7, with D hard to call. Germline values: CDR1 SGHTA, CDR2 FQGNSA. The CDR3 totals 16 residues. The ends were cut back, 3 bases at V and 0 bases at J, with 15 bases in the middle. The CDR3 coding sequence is TGTGCCAGCAGCTTGGTGAGCAGGTCGAGCTCCTACGAGCAGTACTTC. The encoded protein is CASSLVSRSSSYEQYF.

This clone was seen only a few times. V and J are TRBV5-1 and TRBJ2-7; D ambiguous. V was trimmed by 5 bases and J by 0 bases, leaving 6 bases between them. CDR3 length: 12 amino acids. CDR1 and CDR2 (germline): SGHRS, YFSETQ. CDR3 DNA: TGCGCCAGCAGACAGAGCTCCTACGAGCAGTACTTC. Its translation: CASRQSSYEQYF.

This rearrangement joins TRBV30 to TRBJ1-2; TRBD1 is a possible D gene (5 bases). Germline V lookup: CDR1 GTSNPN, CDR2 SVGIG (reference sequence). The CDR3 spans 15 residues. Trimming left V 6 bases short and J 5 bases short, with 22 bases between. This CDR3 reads CACLPGRGEAYGYTF. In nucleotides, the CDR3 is TGTGCCTGCCTACCGGGACGCGGGGAAGCATATGGCTACACCTTC.

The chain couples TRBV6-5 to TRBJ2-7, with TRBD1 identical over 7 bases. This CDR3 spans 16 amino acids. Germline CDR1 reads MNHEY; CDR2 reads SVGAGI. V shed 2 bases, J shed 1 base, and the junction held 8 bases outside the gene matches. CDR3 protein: CASSYRGGRMSYEQYF. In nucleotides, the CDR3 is TGTGCCAGCAGTTACAGAGGGGGCAGAATGTCCTACGAGCAGTACTTC.

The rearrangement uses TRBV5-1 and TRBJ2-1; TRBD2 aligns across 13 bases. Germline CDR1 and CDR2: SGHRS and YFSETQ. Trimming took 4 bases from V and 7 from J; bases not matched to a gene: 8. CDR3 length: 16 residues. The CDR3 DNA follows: TGCGCCAGCAGCCCCCCCGCGGGACTAGCGGGAAATGAGCAGTTCTTC. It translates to CASSPPAGLAGNEQFF.

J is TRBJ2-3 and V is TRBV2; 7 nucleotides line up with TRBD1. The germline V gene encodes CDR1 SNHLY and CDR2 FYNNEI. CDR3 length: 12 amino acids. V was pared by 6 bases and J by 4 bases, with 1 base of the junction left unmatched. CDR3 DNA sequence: TGTGCCAGCAGGACAGGGTCAGATACGCAGTATTTT. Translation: CASRTGSDTQYF.

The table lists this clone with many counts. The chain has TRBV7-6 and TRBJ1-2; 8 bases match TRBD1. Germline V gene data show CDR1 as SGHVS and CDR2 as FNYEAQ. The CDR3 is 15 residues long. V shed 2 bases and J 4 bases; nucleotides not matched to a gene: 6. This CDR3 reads CASSLSARGPYGYTF. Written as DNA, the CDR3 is TGTGCCAGCAGCTTATCGGCCAGGGGGCCCTATGGCTACACCTTC.

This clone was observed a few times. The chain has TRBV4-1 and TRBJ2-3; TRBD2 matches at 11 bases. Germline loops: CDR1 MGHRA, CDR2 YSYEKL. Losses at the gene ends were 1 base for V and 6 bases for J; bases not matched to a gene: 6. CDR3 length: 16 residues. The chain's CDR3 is CASSQGSGRAGDTQYF. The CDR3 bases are TGCGCCAGCAGCCAAGGTAGCGGGAGGGCCGGCGATACGCAGTATTTT.

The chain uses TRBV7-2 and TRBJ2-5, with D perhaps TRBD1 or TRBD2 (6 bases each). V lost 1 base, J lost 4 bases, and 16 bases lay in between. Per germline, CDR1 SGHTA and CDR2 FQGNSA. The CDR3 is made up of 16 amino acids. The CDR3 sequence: CASSLGAYGGVETQYF. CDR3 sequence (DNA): TGTGCCAGCAGCTTAGGGGCCTACGGGGGCGTAGAGACCCAGTACTTC.

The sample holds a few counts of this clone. CDR3 bases: TGTGCCAGTAGTCCGCAACAGGGGGCCACAGATACGCAGTATTTT. This encodes CASSPQQGATDTQYF. This chain uses TRBV19 with TRBJ2-3; 9 nucleotides line up with TRBD1. The CDR3 loop spans 15 amino acids. The V gene end was trimmed by 5 bases and the J gene end by 2 bases; junction bases not matched to a gene: 5. Germline CDR1 and CDR2: LNHDA and SQIVND (reference sequence).

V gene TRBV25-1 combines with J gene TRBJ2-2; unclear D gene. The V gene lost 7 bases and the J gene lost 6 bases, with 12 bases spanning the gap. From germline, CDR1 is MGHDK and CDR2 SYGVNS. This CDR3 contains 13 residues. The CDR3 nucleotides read TGTGCCAGCAATGCGATTTTGGCCGGGGAGCTGTTTTTT. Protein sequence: CASNAILAGELFF.

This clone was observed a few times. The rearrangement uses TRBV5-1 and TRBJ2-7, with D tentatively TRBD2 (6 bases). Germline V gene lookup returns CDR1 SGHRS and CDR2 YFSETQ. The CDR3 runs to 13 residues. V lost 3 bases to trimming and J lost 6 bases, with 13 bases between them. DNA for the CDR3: TGCGCCAGCAGCTCCGTCGGGGGAAGCGAGCAGTACTTC. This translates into CASSSVGGSEQYF.

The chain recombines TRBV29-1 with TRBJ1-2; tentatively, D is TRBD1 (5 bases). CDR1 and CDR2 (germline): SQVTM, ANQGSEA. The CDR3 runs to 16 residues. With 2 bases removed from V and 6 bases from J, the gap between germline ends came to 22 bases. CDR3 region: CSVETTTGGVANGYTF. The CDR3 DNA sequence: TGCAGCGTTGAAACCACTACGGGGGGGGTGGCGAATGGCTACACCTTC.

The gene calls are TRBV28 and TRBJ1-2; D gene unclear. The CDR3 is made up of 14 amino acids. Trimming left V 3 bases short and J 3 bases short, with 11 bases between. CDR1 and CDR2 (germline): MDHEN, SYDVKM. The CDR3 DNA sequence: TGTGCCAGCAGTTTTGGTAGGGCAGACTATGGCTACACCTTC. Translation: CASSFGRADYGYTF.

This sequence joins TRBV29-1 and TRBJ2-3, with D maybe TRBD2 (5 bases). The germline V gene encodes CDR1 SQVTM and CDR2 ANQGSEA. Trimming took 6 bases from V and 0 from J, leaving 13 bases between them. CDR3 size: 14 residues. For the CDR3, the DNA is TGCAGCGTGGGCGGGCTTTCTAGCACAGATACGCAGTATTTT. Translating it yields CSVGGLSSTDTQYF.

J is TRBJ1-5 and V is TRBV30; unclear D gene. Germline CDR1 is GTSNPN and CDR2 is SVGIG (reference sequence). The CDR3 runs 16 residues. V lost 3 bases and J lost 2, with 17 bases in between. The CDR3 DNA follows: TGTGCCTGGAGACCTCGGACCTACGGCGGCAATCAGCCCCAGCATTTT. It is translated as CAWRPRTYGGNQPQHF.

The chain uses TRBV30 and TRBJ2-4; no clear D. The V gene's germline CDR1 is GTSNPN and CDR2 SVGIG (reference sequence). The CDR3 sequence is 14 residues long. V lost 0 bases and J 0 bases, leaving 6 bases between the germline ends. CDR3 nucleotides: TGTGCCTGGAGTGTGGGAATAGCCAAAAACATTCAGTACTTC. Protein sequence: CAWSVGIAKNIQYF. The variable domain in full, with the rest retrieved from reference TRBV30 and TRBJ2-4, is SQTIHQWPATLVQPVGSPLSLECTVEGTSNPNLYWYRQAAGRGLQLLFYSVGIGQISSEVPQNLSASRPQDRQFILSSKKLLLSDSGFYLCAWSVGIAKNIQYFGAGTRLSVL.

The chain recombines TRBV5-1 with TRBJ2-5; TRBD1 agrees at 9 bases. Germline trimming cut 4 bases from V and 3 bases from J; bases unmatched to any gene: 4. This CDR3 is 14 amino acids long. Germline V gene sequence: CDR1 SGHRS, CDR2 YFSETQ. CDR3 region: CASSTGQGEETQYF. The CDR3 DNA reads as TGCGCCAGCAGCACGGGACAGGGTGAAGAGACCCAGTACTTC.

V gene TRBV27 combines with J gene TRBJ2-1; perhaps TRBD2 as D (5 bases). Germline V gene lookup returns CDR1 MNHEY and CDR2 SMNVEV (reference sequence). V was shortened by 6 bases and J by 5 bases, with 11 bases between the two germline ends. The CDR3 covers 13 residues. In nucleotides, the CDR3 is TGTGCCAGCAGACGCCGGGAAGACAATGAGCAGTTCTTC. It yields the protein CASRRREDNEQFF.

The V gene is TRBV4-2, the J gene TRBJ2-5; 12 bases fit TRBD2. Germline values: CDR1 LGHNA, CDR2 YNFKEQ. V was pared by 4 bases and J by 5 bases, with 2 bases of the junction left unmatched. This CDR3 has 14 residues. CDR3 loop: CASSLTSGRETQYF. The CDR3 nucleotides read TGTGCCAGCAGCCTTACTAGCGGGAGGGAGACCCAGTACTTC.

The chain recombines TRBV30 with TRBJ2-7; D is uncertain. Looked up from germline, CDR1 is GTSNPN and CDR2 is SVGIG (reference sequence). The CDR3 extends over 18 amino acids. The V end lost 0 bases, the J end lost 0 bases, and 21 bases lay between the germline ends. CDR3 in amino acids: CAWSVFPPAESYSYEQYF. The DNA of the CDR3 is TGTGCCTGGAGTGTATTCCCCCCTGCCGAATCCTACTCCTACGAGCAGTACTTC.

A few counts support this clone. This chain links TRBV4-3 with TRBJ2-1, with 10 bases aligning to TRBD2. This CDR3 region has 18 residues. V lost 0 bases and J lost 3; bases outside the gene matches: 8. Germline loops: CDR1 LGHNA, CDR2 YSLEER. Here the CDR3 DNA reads TGCGCCAGCAGCCAAGATCGGGTAGCGGGAGGCCTCTACAATGAGCAGTTCTTC. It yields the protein CASSQDRVAGGLYNEQFF.

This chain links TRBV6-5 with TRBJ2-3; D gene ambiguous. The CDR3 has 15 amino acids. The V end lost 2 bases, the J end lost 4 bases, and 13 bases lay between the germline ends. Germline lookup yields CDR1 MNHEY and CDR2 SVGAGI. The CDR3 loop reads CASSYEVSLADTQYF. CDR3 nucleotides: TGTGCCAGCAGTTACGAGGTTAGCCTGGCAGATACGCAGTATTTT.

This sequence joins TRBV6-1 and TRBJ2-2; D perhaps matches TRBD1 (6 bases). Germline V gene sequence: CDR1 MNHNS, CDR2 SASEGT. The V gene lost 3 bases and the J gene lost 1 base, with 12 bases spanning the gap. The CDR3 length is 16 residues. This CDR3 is CASSEASGQNTGELFF. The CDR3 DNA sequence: TGTGCCAGCAGTGAGGCTTCGGGACAGAACACCGGGGAGCTGTTTTTT.

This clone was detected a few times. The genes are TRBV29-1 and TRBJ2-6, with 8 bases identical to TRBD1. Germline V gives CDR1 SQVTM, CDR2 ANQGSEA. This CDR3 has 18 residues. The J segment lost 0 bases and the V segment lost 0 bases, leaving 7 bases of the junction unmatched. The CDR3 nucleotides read TGCAGCGTTGAAGAACCCGGGACAGGTAGCTCTGGGGCCAACGTCCTGACTTTC. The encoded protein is CSVEEPGTGSSGANVLTF.

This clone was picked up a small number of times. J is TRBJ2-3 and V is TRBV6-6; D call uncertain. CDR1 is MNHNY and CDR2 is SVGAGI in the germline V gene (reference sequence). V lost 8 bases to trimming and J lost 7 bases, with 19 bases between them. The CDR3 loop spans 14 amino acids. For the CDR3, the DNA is TGTGCCAGCCGGCACGGTCCGGCAGGTCATACGCAGTATTTT. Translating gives CASRHGPAGHTQYF.

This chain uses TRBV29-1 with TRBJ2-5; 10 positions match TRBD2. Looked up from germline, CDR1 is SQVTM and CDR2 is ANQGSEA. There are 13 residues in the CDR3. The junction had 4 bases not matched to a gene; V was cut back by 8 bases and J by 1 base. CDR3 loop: CSLRTSGQETQYF. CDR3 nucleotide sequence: TGCAGCTTACGGACTAGCGGCCAAGAGACCCAGTACTTC.

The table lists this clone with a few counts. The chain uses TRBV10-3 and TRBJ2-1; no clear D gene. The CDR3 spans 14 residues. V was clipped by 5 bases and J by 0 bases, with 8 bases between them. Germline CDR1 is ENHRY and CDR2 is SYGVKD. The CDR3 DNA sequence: TGTGCCATCAGTAAACTGAGCTCCTACAATGAGCAGTTCTTC. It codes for CAISKLSSYNEQFF.